This section outlines one TCR beta chain sequence together with its context. What it binds is not known. From the roughly 110-subject validation cohort, which was separate from the roughly 670-subject first cohort, the donors were drawn. This sample stems from a study of cytomegalovirus exposure and HLA in healthy donors. The wider study: The same platform used for the roughly 610 first-cohort repertoires was also used for the 120 or so validation repertoires, as a later analysis reported.

The ends lost 2 bases at V and 5 bases at J; junction bases unmatched: 8. This CDR3 spans 16 amino acids. The V gene's germline CDR1 is MNHEY and CDR2 SVGAGI. Sequenced by immunoSEQ multiplex PCR; TCRdb stores in-frame clones only, minus some. The sample has about 160,000 clones, roughly 80% seen once. Study outcomes and limitations: Cytomegalovirus-associated status was assigned to 164 TCR beta chains. Under in vitro conditions, a few CMV-associated chains were confirmed as specific for CMV antigens.

The rearrangement uses TRBV6-5 and TRBJ2-3; 9 bases line up with TRBD2. Sequencing was carried out using PBMCs. The TCR originated in a man in his thirties or forties in good health and CMV-seropositive. CDR3 region: CASSYGAGGRRDTQYF. CDR3 coding DNA: TGTGCCAGCAGTTACGGTGCGGGGGGGCGGAGAGATACGCAGTATTTT.